A single sample is the source of the 27 T cell receptor beta chains below, sequenced in a study of blood T cell repertoires in COVID-19 (dated by TCRdb to the early 2020s). The library relied on the immunoSEQ multiplex PCR assay. TCRdb holds this immuneACCESS table with in-frame rearrangements only. Some clones are missing; in checked studies, unresolved V genes explain under half, and the rest has no known cause. Counted in this sample were 150,000 to 200,000 clones; around four fifths of them appeared once. The ten biggest clones cover about 4.8% of the sample. Material for sequencing was peripheral blood. The receptors come from a woman aged 25 to 39 with acute or convalescent COVID-19.

J is TRBJ1-4 and V is TRBV15, with D perhaps matching TRBD1 (6 bases). CDR1 is LNHNV and CDR2 is YYDKDF in the germline V gene (reference sequence). The CDR3 consists of 16 residues. Trimming removed 2 bases from V and 4 bases from J, with 14 bases in between. The CDR3 DNA reads TGTGCCACCAGCAGACGTATAGGGGGGGATAATGAAAAACTGTTTTTT. This encodes CATSRRIGGDNEKLFF.

This chain joins TRBV7-9 and TRBJ2-1; TRBD2 matches at 7 bases. The CDR3 has 16 residues. V lost 1 base and J lost 5; bases outside the gene matches: 8. Germline CDR1 SEHNR, CDR2 FQNEAQ (reference sequence). The CDR3 protein is CASSLGGLAVHNEQFF. CDR3 nucleotides: TGTGCCAGCAGCTTAGGCGGGCTAGCGGTACACAATGAGCAGTTCTTC.

This chain links TRBV4-1 with TRBJ1-2; TRBD1 is a possible D gene (5 bases). The CDR3 sequence is 15 residues long. Trimming left V 1 base short and J 2 bases short, with 11 bases between. The germline gives CDR1 MGHRA, CDR2 YSYEKL. Here the CDR3 DNA reads TGCGCCAGCAGCCAAGCTGGGGCCGTAAACTATGGCTACACCTTC. It is translated as CASSQAGAVNYGYTF.

The chain employs TRBV15 and TRBJ2-1; 14 bases are a match to TRBD2. This CDR3 has 15 residues. The ends lost 2 bases at V and 8 bases at J; junction bases unmatched: 2. Germline assignment: CDR1 LNHNV and CDR2 YYDKDF (reference sequence). The CDR3 nucleotides are TGTGCCACCAGCAGATCGACTAGCGGGGGGGATGAGCAGTTCTTC. This translates into CATSRSTSGGDEQFF. Variable domain in full (rest from reference TRBV15 and TRBJ2-1): DAMVIQNPRYQVTQFGKPVTLSCSQTLNHNVMYWYQQKSSQAPKLLFHYYDKDFNNEADTPDNFQSRRPNTSFCFLDIRSPGLGDTAMYLCATSRSTSGGDEQFFGPGTRLTVL.

This chain connects TRBV15 to TRBJ1-5; TRBD1 agrees at 9 bases. Per the germline V gene, CDR1 is LNHNV and CDR2 is YYDKDF (reference sequence). Trimming at V came to 9 bases and at J to 4 bases, leaving 7 bases not matched to a gene. The CDR3 is 14 residues long. This CDR3 is CATATGGRNQPQHF. The CDR3 region has the DNA TGTGCCACAGCTACAGGGGGCAGGAATCAGCCCCAGCATTTT. The whole variable domain, remainder taken from reference TRBV15 and TRBJ1-5, is DAMVIQNPRYQVTQFGKPVTLSCSQTLNHNVMYWYQQKSSQAPKLLFHYYDKDFNNEADTPDNFQSRRPNTSFCFLDIRSPGLGDTAMYLCATATGGRNQPQHFGDGTRLSIL.

This chain links TRBV18 with TRBJ1-5, with a tentative D call TRBD1 (5 bases). V was shortened by 4 bases and J by 5 bases, with 15 bases between the two germline ends. Germline CDR1 and CDR2: KGHSH and LQKENI. There are 15 residues in the CDR3. The CDR3 loop is CASSLFQGADQPQHF. In DNA, the CDR3 is TGTGCCAGCTCACTTTTTCAAGGGGCGGATCAGCCCCAGCATTTT.

The chain is built from TRBV6-2 or TRBV6-3 and TRBJ2-1; TRBD2 matches 10 bases. This CDR3 has 15 residues. Germline trimming cut 3 bases from V and 6 bases from J; bases unmatched to any gene: 5. Germline CDR1 and CDR2: MNHEY and SVGEGT. Written as DNA, the CDR3 is TGTGCCAGCAGTTATAGCGGGGGGCCCTTCAATGAGCAGTTCTTC. Translation: CASSYSGGPFNEQFF.

The rearrangement links TRBV19 to TRBJ2-5; TRBD2 is a possible D gene (6 bases). The CDR3 runs to 14 residues. V was cut by 3 bases and J by 4 bases, with 12 bases left in between. Germline CDR1 reads LNHDA; CDR2 reads SQIVND (reference sequence). Here the CDR3 reads CASSISPSVETQYF. CDR3 DNA: TGTGCCAGTAGTATTTCGCCTAGCGTAGAGACCCAGTACTTC. Together with reference TRBV19 and TRBJ2-5, the CDR3 gives the full variable domain: DGGITQSPKYLFRKEGQNVTLSCEQNLNHDAMYWYRQDPGQGLRLIYYSQIVNDFQKGDIAEGYSVSREKKESFPLTVTSAQKNPTAFYLCASSISPSVETQYFGPGTRLLVL.

V and J are TRBV29-1 and TRBJ1-1, with 7 bases aligning to TRBD1. The germline V gene has CDR1 SQVTM and CDR2 ANQGSEA. The CDR3 has 13 amino acids. V shed 7 bases, J shed 2 bases, and the junction held 7 bases outside the gene matches. The CDR3 nucleotides are TGCAGCGACCCGACAGGGCCTAACACTGAAGCTTTCTTT. This translates into CSDPTGPNTEAFF.

J is TRBJ2-5 and V is TRBV7-2; D might be TRBD2 (6 bases). Germline V CDR1 and CDR2: SGHTA, FQGNSA. Trimming removed 1 base at V and 4 bases at J, with 10 bases between. CDR3 length: 14 amino acids. The CDR3 here is CASSLDLARETQYF. CDR3 sequence (DNA): TGTGCCAGCAGCTTAGATCTAGCGAGAGAGACCCAGTACTTC.

This chain links TRBV3-1 (or the pseudogene TRBV3-2) with TRBJ2-7; D might be TRBD2 (6 bases). V was trimmed by 0 bases and J by 4 bases, leaving 16 bases between them. There are 16 residues in the CDR3. CDR1 is LGHDT, CDR2 YNNKEL, per germline (reference sequence). The CDR3 nucleotides are TGTGCCAGCAGCCAAGAACGGCAGGGCGGGATGTACGAGCAGTACTTC. As protein: CASSQERQGGMYEQYF.

This clone turned up a few times. This rearrangement joins TRBV27 to TRBJ1-2, with unresolved D. The V gene lost 3 bases and the J gene lost 3 bases, with 8 bases spanning the gap. Germline V gives CDR1 MNHEY, CDR2 SMNVEV (reference sequence). The CDR3 extends over 13 amino acids. The CDR3 bases are TGTGCCAGCAGTTTGGGCAGTCACTATGGCTACACCTTC. Translation gives CASSLGSHYGYTF.

The chain recombines TRBV28 with TRBJ1-2, with a possible D match to TRBD1 (5 bases). V was shortened by 6 bases and J by 7 bases, with 15 bases between the two germline ends. CDR3 size: 13 residues. Germline V gene sequence: CDR1 MDHEN, CDR2 SYDVKM. CDR3: CASRKGPGPGYTF. The CDR3 DNA sequence: TGTGCCAGCAGGAAGGGGCCTGGACCTGGCTACACCTTC.

J is TRBJ1-4 and V is TRBV6-1; D might be TRBD1 (6 bases). The germline V and J ends were trimmed by 2 bases and 8 bases, with 15 bases remaining between them. The CDR3 loop spans 15 amino acids. The germline V gene has CDR1 MNHNS and CDR2 SASEGT. CDR3 amino acids: CASSEFDGQREKLFF. CDR3 nucleotides: TGTGCCAGCAGTGAATTTGATGGACAGCGGGAAAAACTGTTTTTT.

Of note for this clone: This CDR3 is also generated by other DNA sequences in the sample. V is TRBV3-1 (or the pseudogene TRBV3-2) and J is TRBJ2-7; D is uncertain. There are 12 residues in the CDR3. The germline CDR1 and CDR2 sequences are LGHDT and YNNKEL (reference sequence). V was pared by 3 bases and J by 2 bases, with 5 bases between. The chain's CDR3 is CASSQAAYEQYF. CDR3 DNA sequence: TGTGCCAGCAGCCAGGCAGCCTACGAGCAGTACTTC.

This clone was recorded at least ten times. The chain has TRBV4-1 and TRBJ2-3; 11 bases align to TRBD2. The CDR3 runs 18 residues. Trimming at V came to 1 base and at J to 4 bases, leaving 10 bases not matched to a gene. The germline CDR1 and CDR2 sequences are MGHRA and YSYEKL. The CDR3 loop is CASSQVLTSGNRADTQYF. In DNA, the CDR3 is TGCGCCAGCAGCCAAGTCTTGACTAGCGGGAATCGGGCAGATACGCAGTATTTT.

This chain uses TRBV5-1 with TRBJ1-3; D not resolved. Trimming pared 0 bases from V and 3 bases from J, leaving 4 bases between. The CDR3 is made up of 13 amino acids. CDR1 and CDR2 (germline): SGHRS, YFSETQ. The CDR3 region has the DNA TGCGCCAGCAGCTTGGCCTATGGAAACACCATATATTTT. Translation: CASSLAYGNTIYF. The full variable domain, completed using reference TRBV5-1 and TRBJ1-3, is KAGVTQTPRYLIKTRGQQVTLSCSPISGHRSVSWYQQTPGQGLQFLFEYFSETQRNKGNFPGRFSGRQFSNSRSEMNVSTLELGDSALYLCASSLAYGNTIYFGEGSWLTVV.

A single count supports this clone. J is TRBJ1-1 and V is TRBV5-3; no reliable D call. TRBV5-3 carries the ORF label, with uncertain function. Trimming took 0 bases from V and 4 from J, leaving 7 bases between them. The CDR3 spans 13 residues. CDR3 sequence (DNA): TGTGCCAGAAGCTTGGGCGGAGTCACTGAAGCTTTCTTT. Its translation: CARSLGGVTEAFF.

In its sample, this clone was seen once. The rearrangement joins TRBV27 to TRBJ1-2, with 10 bases that match TRBD1. Germline values: CDR1 MNHEY, CDR2 SMNVEV (reference sequence). The CDR3 is 14 amino acids. V lost 6 bases and J lost 6; bases outside the gene matches: 7. CDR3 amino acids: CASSLRGQGDGYTF. The CDR3 nucleotides are TGTGCCAGCAGCCTCCGCGGACAGGGGGATGGCTACACCTTC.

The CDR3 loop reads CASRRTDRDYSPLHF. The CDR3 DNA reads as TGTGCCAGCAGACGAACCGACAGGGATTATTCACCCCTCCACTTT. The chain couples TRBV5-8 to TRBJ1-6, with TRBD1 matching 7 bases. The CDR3 spans 15 residues. Germline trimming cut 5 bases from V and 8 bases from J; bases unmatched to any gene: 10. CDR1 is SGHTS and CDR2 is YDEGEE in the germline V gene.

The chain joins TRBV29-1 to TRBJ2-5, with TRBD1 matching 7 bases. Germline V gene sequence: CDR1 SQVTM, CDR2 ANQGSEA. CDR3 size: 14 residues. The V and J ends lost 6 bases and 5 bases, in that order; junction bases with no gene match: 12. CDR3 sequence reads: CSVEQTGLGETQYF. The DNA of the CDR3 is TGCAGCGTCGAACAGACAGGGCTGGGGGAGACCCAGTACTTC.

This chain uses TRBV21-1 with TRBJ2-7; TRBD1, as called in the table, went unchecked against the DNA. TRBV21-1 is annotated as a pseudogene. This CDR3 has 15 amino acids. The CDR3 nucleotides read TGTGCCAGCAGCAAACTCCGGGACAGGTCCTACGAGCAGTACTTC. Translating it yields CASSKLRDRSYEQYF.

V is TRBV2 and J is TRBJ2-7; 7 bases line up with TRBD2. Losses at the gene ends were 10 bases for V and 1 base for J; bases not matched to a gene: 13. The CDR3 sequence is 15 residues long. Per germline, CDR1 SNHLY and CDR2 FYNNEI. The CDR3 nucleotides read TGTGCCACCCGCGGTAGTACACTAGCGTCCTACGAGCAGTACTTC. The encoded protein is CATRGSTLASYEQYF.

The V gene is TRBV30, the J gene TRBJ2-7; D is unresolved. V gave up 2 bases and J gave up 3 bases, with 5 bases separating them. This CDR3 is 11 amino acids long. Germline CDR1 reads GTSNPN; CDR2 reads SVGIG (reference sequence). CDR3 DNA: TGTGCCTGGAGTAGGAGCTACGAGCAGTACTTC. Translating it yields CAWSRSYEQYF.

The J gene is TRBJ2-5, the V gene TRBV11-2; D unclear. The V gene's germline CDR1 is SGHAT and CDR2 FQNNGV. Trimming took 2 bases from V and 1 from J, leaving 8 bases between them. The CDR3 has 14 residues. This CDR3 is CASSLFPGQETQYF. CDR3 DNA: TGTGCCAGCAGCTTATTCCCGGGCCAAGAGACCCAGTACTTC.

This clone was seen many times. CDR3 sequence (DNA): TGTGCCAGCAGTGGAGATTATAATTCACCCCTCCACTTT. It translates to CASSGDYNSPLHF. The chain has TRBV6-4 and TRBJ1-6; the D is unclear. Germline V CDR1 and CDR2: MRHNA, SNTAGT. Trimming pared 4 bases from V and 4 bases from J, leaving 5 bases between. The CDR3 is 13 residues long.

The chain links TRBV7-2 to TRBJ1-1, with 9 bases matching TRBD1. Losses at the gene ends were 3 bases for V and 3 bases for J; bases not matched to a gene: 5. This CDR3 contains 15 residues. Germline V gene lookup returns CDR1 SGHTA and CDR2 FQGNSA. This CDR3 reads CASSFPGTGYTEAFF. In DNA, the CDR3 is TGTGCCAGCAGCTTCCCCGGGACAGGGTACACTGAAGCTTTCTTT.